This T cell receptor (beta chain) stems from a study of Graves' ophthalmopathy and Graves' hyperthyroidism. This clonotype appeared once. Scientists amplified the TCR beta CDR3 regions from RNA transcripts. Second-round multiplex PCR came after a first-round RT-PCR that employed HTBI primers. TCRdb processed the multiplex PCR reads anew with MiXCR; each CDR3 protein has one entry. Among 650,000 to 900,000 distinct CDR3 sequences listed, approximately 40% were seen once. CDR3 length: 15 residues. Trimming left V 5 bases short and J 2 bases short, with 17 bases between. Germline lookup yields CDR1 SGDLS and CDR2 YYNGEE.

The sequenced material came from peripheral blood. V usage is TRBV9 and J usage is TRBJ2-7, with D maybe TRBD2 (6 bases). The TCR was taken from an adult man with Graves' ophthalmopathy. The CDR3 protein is CASSYGAGRPYEQYF. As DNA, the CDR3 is TGTGCCAGCAGTTACGGGGCGGGGAGGCCCTACGAGCAGTACTTC.